This is a list of T cell receptor beta chains from one sample in a study of blood T cell repertoires in COVID-19. TCRdb's table, derived via immunoSEQ multiplex PCR, lists solely in-frame clones and lacks some. The data hold fewer than 250,000 clones, with about four fifths observed a single time. The sequenced sample was PBMCs or T cells enriched from blood (not recorded which). These receptors came from a woman in her thirties or forties who had been exposed to COVID-19. CDR3s include the opening cysteine and the closing phenylalanine or tryptophan. A D gene is named only where the DNA matches it firmly. Size tells how often a clone was seen (once, few, many) or the class of an expanded clone, and some rows leave it out.

size	V	D	J	DNA	CDR3
NA	TRBV28	NA	TRBJ2-1	TGTGCCAGCAGGGGGCCAAACATTGGATACAATGAGCAGTTCTTC	CASRGPNIGYNEQFF
NA	TRBV6-5	NA	TRBJ2-2	TGTGCCATCCGGTCCCTAGCGAACACCGGGGAGCTGTTTTTT	CAIRSLANTGELFF
NA	TRBV11-2	NA	TRBJ1-2	TGTGCCAGCAGCTGGGTCCACAGGGCCGACTATGGCTACACCTTC	CASSWVHRADYGYTF
once	TRBV6-1	NA	TRBJ1-4	TGTGCCAGCAGTGAAGCGCATAGTGAAAAACTGTTTTTT	CASSEAHSEKLFF
NA	TRBV28	TRBD2	TRBJ2-5	TGTGCCAGCAGTTTAGCGGGGGGTTGGTACCAAGAGACCCAGTACTTC	CASSLAGGWYQETQYF
NA	TRBV24-1	NA	TRBJ2-2	TGTGCCACCAGTGACTTAGGCGAGGGGGCCGGGGAGCTGTTTTTT	CATSDLGEGAGELFF
NA	TRBV6-5	TRBD1	TRBJ2-2	TGTGCCAGCAGATTGGGACAGATAGGGGCCGGGGAGCTGTTTTTT	CASRLGQIGAGELFF
few	TRBV28	TRBD2	TRBJ2-3	TGTGCCAGCAGTTTGGGGACTAGCGCAGATACGCAGTATTTT	CASSLGTSADTQYF
NA	TRBV9	NA	TRBJ2-7	TGTGCCAGCAGCGCAGAGGGTAGGGCGGGCGAGCAGTACTTC	CASSAEGRAGEQYF
NA	TRBV6-5	TRBD2	TRBJ2-5	TGTGCCAGCAGTCGACTAGCGGCGCTTCAGTACTTC	CASSRLAALQYF
NA	TRBV19	TRBD1	TRBJ1-5	TGTGCCAGTAGTACAGGCCTACAGGGGGCTTCCAATCAGCCCCAGCATTTT	CASSTGLQGASNQPQHF
NA	TRBV21-1	NA	TRBJ2-7	TGTGCCAGCAGCAAAGTGGTCCTCGGCTACGAGCAGTACTTC	CASSKVVLGYEQYF
NA	TRBV11-2	NA	TRBJ2-3	TGTGCCAGCAGACAACTGGGTGGGCGAAGGACAGATACGCAGTATTTT	CASRQLGGRRTDTQYF
NA	TRBV19	TRBD1	TRBJ2-4	TGTGCCAGTAGTACCCCGAACGACAGGGGGCCCCTGTACTTC	CASSTPNDRGPLYF
NA	TRBV7-2	NA	TRBJ2-7	TGTGCCAGCAGTCTAGACCTCCTCGGGTACGAGCAGTACTTC	CASSLDLLGYEQYF
NA	TRBV5-4	NA	TRBJ2-2	TGTGCCAGCAGCTTTCAGGGGCTTAACACCGGGGAGCTGTTTTTT	CASSFQGLNTGELFF
NA	TRBV19	NA	TRBJ1-4	TGTGCCAGTAGGGAGACAGAAACTAATGAAAAACTGTTTTTT	CASRETETNEKLFF
once	TRBV11-3	TRBD1	TRBJ2-2	TGTGCCAGCAGCCCCGGACAGGGATTAGGCACCGGGGAGCTGTTTTTT	CASSPGQGLGTGELFF
NA	TRBV12-3/TRBV12-4	NA	TRBJ2-7	TGTGCCAGCACCTTGGGAGTTGAGCAGTACTTC	CASTLGVEQYF
few	TRBV7-3	TRBD1	TRBJ2-2	TGTGCCAGCAGCTTAACCTGGACAGGAAACACCGGGGAGCTGTTTTTT	CASSLTWTGNTGELFF
NA	TRBV28	NA	TRBJ2-5	TGTGCCAGCAGAGGGACACAAGAGACCCAGTACTTC	CASRGTQETQYF
NA	TRBV30	NA	TRBJ1-3	TGTGCCTGGAGGATGGCAACCTCTGGAAACACCATATATTTT	CAWRMATSGNTIYF
NA	TRBV28	TRBD1	TRBJ1-2	TGTGCCAGCAGTTCCACTGCCGGGACAGCTATTATAGTTGGCTACACCTTC	CASSSTAGTAIIVGYTF
NA	TRBV2	TRBD1	TRBJ1-1	TGTGCCAGCAGTGGACAGGGGACTGAAGCTTTCTTT	CASSGQGTEAFF
NA	TRBV6-5	NA	TRBJ1-5	TGTGCCAGCAGGCAAGGCAGGAAAAATCAGCCCCAGCATTTT	CASRQGRKNQPQHF
NA	TRBV7-9	NA	TRBJ1-6	TGTGCCAGCAGCTTAAGTACTGCTAGCTCCTATAATTCACCCCTCCACTTT	CASSLSTASSYNSPLHF
NA	TRBV11-3	TRBD1	TRBJ1-1	TGTGCCAGCAGCCCACCGACAGGGAGCCCTGAAGCTTTCTTT	CASSPPTGSPEAFF
NA	TRBV13	TRBD2	TRBJ2-1	TGTGCCAGCAGCTTCGGCGGGAGCTCCTACAATGAGCAGTTCTTC	CASSFGGSSYNEQFF
NA	TRBV5-5	TRBD2	TRBJ2-2	TGTGCCAGCAGCTTCGGGCTAGCGGGGGGCGGGGAGCTGTTTTTT	CASSFGLAGGGELFF
once	TRBV19	NA	TRBJ1-6	TGTGCCAGTAGTATGGGTCTTCAGGGGTTTGGTAATTCACCCCTCCACTTT	CASSMGLQGFGNSPLHF
NA	TRBV12-3/TRBV12-4	NA	TRBJ1-1	TGTGCCAGCAGGAACAGGGAAACTGAAGCTTTCTTT	CASRNRETEAFF
NA	TRBV7-9	TRBD1	TRBJ1-2	TGTGCCAGCAGCCCGGGACAGGGCCTCGGGGATGGCTACACCTTC	CASSPGQGLGDGYTF
NA	TRBV5-1	NA	TRBJ1-6	TGCGCCAGCAGCTTGGTCGGGATTAGGTATAATTCACCCCTCCACTTT	CASSLVGIRYNSPLHF
few	TRBV9	NA	TRBJ1-6	TGTGCCAGCAGCGTAGGGTCCCTCTATACCGATTCACCCCTCCACTTT	CASSVGSLYTDSPLHF
NA	TRBV10-3	NA	TRBJ1-1	TGTGCCATCAGTAGGACAGCTACGGTGGAAGCTTTCTTT	CAISRTATVEAFF
NA	TRBV3-1/TRBV3-2	NA	TRBJ1-1	TGTGCCAGCAGCCTCGGTAAGGACCCGAGGGCGGCTTTCTTT	CASSLGKDPRAAFF
NA	TRBV18	TRBD1	TRBJ1-1	TGTGCCAGCTCACCACGTGAGACAGGGTGGGACACTGAAGCTTTCTTT	CASSPRETGWDTEAFF
NA	TRBV9	NA	TRBJ2-3	TGTGCCAGCAGCGTCTCGACCCGGGGTAGCGGCACAGATACGCAGTATTTT	CASSVSTRGSGTDTQYF
once	TRBV6-2/TRBV6-3	NA	TRBJ1-4	TGTGCCAGCAGTTACTCGTCGGCTAATGAAAAACTGTTTTTT	CASSYSSANEKLFF
few	TRBV7-6	NA	TRBJ2-2	TGTGCCAGCAGCTTAGTTGGGACACCGAACACCGGGGAGCTGTTTTTT	CASSLVGTPNTGELFF
once	TRBV27	NA	TRBJ1-1	TGTGCCAGCAGTTTATCGAACAAATTGAACACTGAAGCTTTCTTT	CASSLSNKLNTEAFF
NA	TRBV5-6	NA	TRBJ1-1	TGTGCCAGCAGCCGCAGGGGAAACACTGAAGCTTTCTTT	CASSRRGNTEAFF
few	TRBV18	TRBD1	TRBJ1-4	TGTGCCAGCTCACCCCGGACAGGGCGAGATGAAAAACTGTTTTTT	CASSPRTGRDEKLFF
few	TRBV3-1/TRBV3-2	TRBD2	TRBJ2-1	TGTGCCAGCAGCTGGGGGAGCGGGGGCCTTTCCTACAATGAGCAGTTCTTC	CASSWGSGGLSYNEQFF
few	TRBV19	NA	TRBJ1-1	TGTGCCAGTAGTATGACGTTGCGGGTGGGGGGCACTGAAGCTTTCTTT	CASSMTLRVGGTEAFF
NA	TRBV6-2/TRBV6-3	NA	TRBJ1-2	TGTGCCAGCAGTTCCAACAGGGACTATGGCTACACCTTC	CASSSNRDYGYTF
NA	TRBV4-1	NA	TRBJ2-5	TGCGCCAGCAGCCGAGGGCCGACAGGAGAGACCCAGTACTTC	CASSRGPTGETQYF
NA	TRBV4-1	NA	TRBJ1-2	TGCGCCAGCAGCCAATCAACTAACTATGGCTACACCTTC	CASSQSTNYGYTF
NA	TRBV28	TRBD1	TRBJ1-6	TGTGCCAGCAGTTTCCCCGTCGGGACAGCTAATTCACCCCTCCACTTT	CASSFPVGTANSPLHF
NA	TRBV14	TRBD1	TRBJ2-1	TGTGCCAGCAGCCCAGGGACAGGGTATGACAATGAGCAGTTCTTC	CASSPGTGYDNEQFF
NA	TRBV7-2	NA	TRBJ1-5	TGTGCCAGCAGCTTAACGACACCCAGGGATCAGCCCCAGCATTTT	CASSLTTPRDQPQHF
NA	TRBV6-2/TRBV6-3	TRBD2	TRBJ2-7	TGTGCCAGCAGTTACCTTGGGACTAGACTCTACGAGCAGTACTTC	CASSYLGTRLYEQYF
NA	TRBV5-6	TRBD2	TRBJ2-5	TGTGCCAGCAGCCGGCTGGGGACTACCCTCGGAGAGACCCAGTACTTC	CASSRLGTTLGETQYF
NA	TRBV9	NA	TRBJ2-1	TGTGCCAGCAGCGTAGCTAGTATGAATGAGCAGTTCTTC	CASSVASMNEQFF
NA	TRBV28	NA	TRBJ2-5	TGTGCCAGCAGTTTGGGGCAGGGCTCACAAGAGACCCAGTACTTC	CASSLGQGSQETQYF